Shown below are 8 T cell receptor beta chains from a single sample sequenced in a study of T cells in Graves' hyperthyroidism and ophthalmopathy. TCR beta CDR3 regions were amplified from RNA. First-round RT-PCR with HTBI primers amplified the TCR CDR3 region. TCRdb re-derived calls from the multiplex PCR reads in MiXCR, one entry per CDR3 protein. Among a few hundred thousand distinct CDR3 sequences listed, 15% were seen once. The sequencing sample was made of blood. These receptors were taken from a woman aged 25 to 39 with Graves' hyperthyroidism.

This clonotype has at least ten counts. The chain links TRBV7-9 to TRBJ2-7; 9 positions agree with TRBD1. V shed 6 bases, J shed 7 bases, and the junction held 10 bases outside the gene matches. CDR1 and CDR2 from the germline V gene are SEHNR and FQNEAQ (reference sequence). The CDR3 is 14 residues long. CDR3 DNA sequence: TGTGCCAGCAGGCAGGGACAGGGATCGGGGGAGCAGTACTTC. It encodes CASRQGQGSGEQYF.

The chain combines TRBV19 with TRBJ2-3; D uncertain. The germline gives CDR1 LNHDA, CDR2 SQIVND (reference sequence). The CDR3 runs to 14 residues. The V end lost 2 bases, the J end lost 4 bases, and 10 bases lay between the germline ends. As DNA, the CDR3 is TGTGCCAGTAGTATATTTCCCGTTGCAGATACGCAGTATTTT. This sequence encodes CASSIFPVADTQYF.

In its sample, this clonotype was seen many times. V gene TRBV28 combines with J gene TRBJ2-3; 9 bases align to TRBD2. J gave up 5 bases and V 5 bases, and 17 bases lay outside the gene matches. The CDR3 extends over 18 amino acids. The V gene's germline CDR1 is MDHEN and CDR2 SYDVKM. In DNA form, the CDR3 reads TGTGCCAGCAGTCCCGGTTTTGAGCTAGCGGGACCCGGAGATACGCAGTATTTT. It translates to CASSPGFELAGPGDTQYF. Together with reference TRBV28 and TRBJ2-3, the CDR3 gives the full variable domain: DVKVTQSSRYLVKRTGEKVFLECVQDMDHENMFWYRQDPGLGLRLIYFSYDVKMKEKGDIPEGYSVSREKKERFSLILESASTNQTSMYLCASSPGFELAGPGDTQYFGPGTRLTVL.

This clonotype was observed at least ten times. The chain employs TRBV11-2 and TRBJ2-3; 11 bases match TRBD2. V gave up 5 bases and J gave up 4 bases; unmatched junction bases: 5. Germline-derived CDR1 and CDR2 are SGHAT and FQNNGV. The CDR3 sequence is 15 residues long. The CDR3 loop reads CASSTVAGGPDTQYF. Written as DNA, the CDR3 is TGTGCCAGCAGCACCGTAGCGGGAGGGCCAGATACGCAGTATTTT.

Ten or more counts support this clonotype. CDR3 DNA: TGTGCCAGCAGCTTAGATAGCCGGGAGTGGGATGAGCAGTTCTTC. Translation gives CASSLDSREWDEQFF. This chain links TRBV11-3 with TRBJ2-1, with TRBD2 as a possible D gene (6 bases). The germline gives CDR1 SGHNT, CDR2 YENEEA. V lost 0 bases and J 8 bases, leaving 14 bases between the germline ends. This CDR3 spans 15 amino acids.

This clonotype occurred many times. This chain links TRBV2 with TRBJ2-3; TRBD1 agrees at 7 bases. The CDR3 is 14 residues long. Trimming cost V 6 bases and J 2 bases; bases outside gene matches: 5. Germline CDR1 is SNHLY and CDR2 is FYNNEI. CDR3 amino acids: CASRDRPYTDTQYF. The CDR3 DNA reads as TGTGCCAGCAGGGACAGGCCCTACACAGATACGCAGTATTTT.

This clonotype appeared a few times. V gene TRBV5-1 combines with J gene TRBJ2-3; D possibly corresponds to TRBD1 (6 bases). This CDR3 region has 15 residues. Deletions cut 4 bases from V and 3 bases from J, with 15 bases between. The germline CDR1 and CDR2 sequences are SGHRS and YFSETQ. CDR3: CASSIGQPGTDTQYF. For the CDR3, the DNA is TGCGCCAGCAGCATAGGACAGCCTGGAACAGATACGCAGTATTTT.

This rearrangement joins TRBV19 to TRBJ1-1; a possible D gene is TRBD1 (5 bases). Germline CDR1 is LNHDA and CDR2 is SQIVND (reference sequence). Trimming shortened V by 3 bases and J by 6 bases, and 8 bases separated the two germline ends. The CDR3 is 12 residues long. The CDR3 spells CASSIPGPEAFF. CDR3 sequence (DNA): TGTGCCAGTAGTATTCCGGGGCCTGAAGCTTTCTTT.